What follows are 8 T cell receptor beta chains derived from one specimen sequenced in a study of T cell repertoires in ileal Crohn's disease. The table came from immunoSEQ multiplex PCR; TCRdb's copy has only in-frame clones and leaves some out. There are roughly 7,400 clones in the sample; 60% to 80% occur only once, and nearly 7.5% lies in the top ten. The sample's time point: neoterminal ileum biopsy at postoperative endoscopy, about 6 months after surgery. The specimen sequenced was ileal tissue. The source of these receptors is an adult with Crohn's disease.

The V gene is TRBV30, the J gene TRBJ2-3, with 13 bases lining up with TRBD2. The CDR3 runs to 15 residues. In germline, CDR1 is GTSNPN, CDR2 SVGIG (reference sequence). The CDR3 DNA reads TGTGCGGAGTCAAGGACTAGCGGGGGAGCAGATACGCAGTATTTT. Protein: CAESRTSGGADTQYF.

This clone counts as medium-sized (0.01 to 0.1%). The chain couples TRBV7-9 to TRBJ2-7, with D unresolved. Trimming took off 5 bases at V and 7 bases at J, with 12 bases between the two ends. The CDR3 is made up of 12 amino acids. Germline loops: CDR1 SEHNR, CDR2 FQNEAQ (reference sequence). CDR3 in amino acids: CASSHSSGEQYF. CDR3 coding DNA: TGTGCCAGCAGCCACTCCTCCGGGGAGCAGTACTTC.

This clone was counted only a few times. The rearrangement joins TRBV30 to TRBJ1-3, with TRBD1 matching over 9 bases. The CDR3 sequence is 16 residues long. Germline assignment: CDR1 GTSNPN and CDR2 SVGIG (reference sequence). V lost 2 bases and J lost 7; bases outside the gene matches: 12. The CDR3, as DNA: TGTGCCTGGAGTCACTTCGGACAGGGGCTTGGGAACACCATATATTTT. It codes for CAWSHFGQGLGNTIYF.

The J gene is TRBJ2-3, the V gene TRBV4-1; 9 bases align to TRBD2. Germline V CDR1 and CDR2: MGHRA, YSYEKL. This CDR3 is built from 15 residues. The J segment lost 4 bases and the V segment lost 0 bases, leaving 2 bases of the junction unmatched. The CDR3, as DNA: TGCGCCAGCAGCCAAGATCGCGGGGGGGCAGATACGCAGTATTTT. It yields the protein CASSQDRGGADTQYF.

The chain joins TRBV11-2 to TRBJ2-7, with D hard to call. V was shortened by 2 bases and J by 1 base, with 9 bases between the two germline ends. Germline V lookup: CDR1 SGHAT, CDR2 FQNNGV. This CDR3 spans 14 amino acids. CDR3 nucleotides: TGTGCCAGCAGCTTAAGCAGGTTGTCCTACGAGCAGTACTTC. Translated: CASSLSRLSYEQYF.

The chain carries TRBV15 and TRBJ2-5; possible D gene TRBD1, 5 bases. The CDR3 spans 12 residues. The germline V and J ends were trimmed by 3 bases and 6 bases, with 8 bases remaining between them. The germline V gene encodes CDR1 LNHNV and CDR2 YYDKDF (reference sequence). CDR3 loop: CATSSDSKTQYF. Written as DNA, the CDR3 is TGTGCCACCAGCAGCGACAGCAAGACCCAGTACTTC.

The CDR3 nucleotides are TGCGCCAGCAGCTTGGGGCAGGGCAGAATCCAAGAGACCCAGTACTTC. Encoded protein: CASSLGQGRIQETQYF. V is TRBV5-1 and J is TRBJ2-5; tentative D call: TRBD1 (5 bases). Germline CDR1 and CDR2: SGHRS and YFSETQ. Trimming took 0 bases from V and 1 from J, leaving 13 bases between them. This CDR3 contains 16 residues.

The V call is TRBV4-3, the J call TRBJ1-6, with D possibly being TRBD1 (5 bases). Germline V gene lookup returns CDR1 LGHNA and CDR2 YSLEER. The CDR3 sequence is 17 residues long. V lost 1 base, J lost 4 bases, and 14 bases lay in between. The CDR3: CASSQVLQGGYNSPLHF. The CDR3 DNA reads as TGCGCCAGCAGCCAAGTTCTCCAGGGTGGTTATAATTCACCCCTCCACTTT.